This TCR beta chain was observed in a study of regulatory T cells in long-lasting Graves disease. Time point specified: newly diagnosed GD, antithyroid drugs for less than 3 months. PBMC RNA served as the TCR library source. Guidelines of the American Thyroid Association were used to diagnose Graves' disease. The CDR3 has 12 amino acids. V lost 0 bases and J 4 bases, leaving 4 bases between the germline ends. The germline gives CDR1 DFQATT, CDR2 SNEGSKA (reference sequence). The TCR beta library used iRepertoire HTBI primers with Arm-PCR amplification of CDR3. TCRdb re-analysed the multiplex PCR reads in MiXCR, keeping a single row per CDR3 protein. The sample lists about 220,000 distinct CDR3 sequences, around 20% seen once, with 12% in the top ten. This clonotype was seen only a few times. The sample was also linked to a second study, of T cells in Graves' hyperthyroidism and ophthalmopathy.

The sequence was obtained from a woman under 40 with Graves disease. Sequenced here: peripheral blood mononuclear cells (PBMCs), sampled at new diagnosis, from a patient treated with antithyroid drugs. The J gene is TRBJ1-3, the V gene TRBV20-1; no reliable D call. The CDR3 DNA reads as TGCAGTGCTAGAGATACAGGAAACACCATATATTTT. Translating gives CSARDTGNTIYF.